This T cell receptor beta chain was recovered during a study of blood T cells in healthy people across ages (dated by TCRdb to about 2015). Regarding the complete study: In model experiments, template switching captured roughly one uniquely barcoded TCR beta cDNA molecule for every two T cells. To track age-related changes in TCR beta repertoire diversity, the study relied on deep sequencing normalized with unique cDNA molecular identifiers. Donors were grouped into four age groups: young (average approximately 15 years), middle-aged (about 40), aged (around 62) and long-lived (about 89). Donors of different ages were randomly distributed across sequencing lanes to avoid experimental bias. Using the same blood draw, the study looked at two additional independent replicas of 1 million unique cDNA reads for two donors, one aged 18 to 30 and the other aged 80 or older. Summary of the overall study and its limitations: As age increased, observed TCR beta diversity per million T cells dropped in a roughly linear way, and a significant reduction was already evident by age roughly 40. Estimates of total diversity based on one million sequenced T cells were considered lower bounds and underestimates. Compared with the aged group, more naive CD4+ T cells, fewer expanded clones and increased TCR diversity were shown by the long-lived group, suggesting age selection. The percentage of naive T cells measured by flow cytometry correlated strongly with observed TCR beta diversity. Since profiling was done on bulk unsorted PBMCs, naive and antigen-experienced compartments could not be conclusively compared. Because the CMV infection status of the donors was unknown, age-related changes in expanded clonotypes may potentially have been confounded.

Note on this clonotype: The antigen this receptor binds is unknown. No base qualities exist here, and no much larger clone lies one base off it.

Donors were roughly 40 systemically healthy Caucasian individuals from Russia aged about 6 to 100 years. Each donor gave approximately 9.3 milliliters of peripheral blood, collected into EDTA-treated Vacutainer tubes. PBMCs were isolated by Ficoll-Paque density-gradient centrifugation, with at least 6 million obtained per sample. Total RNA, at least 5.5 micrograms per sample, was extracted from PBMCs with Trizol reagent. The percentages of naive CD45RAhigh/CD27high T cells were determined by flow cytometry on a PBMC aliquot from every donor. Libraries were constructed by 5' RACE. These reads were obtained on an Illumina HiSeq 2500. The second PCR ran for about 6 to 12 cycles and used a J-beta primer mix along with a sample-barcoded 5' primer. Each TCR beta cDNA molecule received a unique molecular identifier from a template-switch 5' adaptor carrying 12 random nucleotides. Each sample yielded at least 3 million CDR3-containing paired-end reads. First-strand cDNA synthesis was performed from all RNA using the Mint cDNA synthesis kit, with priming by a TRBC-specific oligonucleotide. All cDNA was treated with uracil-DNA glycosylase and then went through a first 18-cycle PCR with the universal primers M1SS and BC2_uni_R. The paper's data handling went like this. Each sample was normalized by randomly selecting 1 million high-quality reads, each carrying a distinct molecular identifier. Reads with shared molecular identifiers were discarded instead of being binned into consensus sequences. CDR3 identification, clonotype clustering and error correction used MiTCR with a Q25 quality threshold and the strictest error-elimination algorithm. A nonparametric unseen species model using Euler transformation provided a lower-bound estimate of total TCR beta diversity. TCRdb handled the public reads itself, with Q25 trimming in fastp and clone calling in MiXCR, and kept productive beta chains. A single entry per CDR3 protein holds the most common genes and DNA from its merged rows. It is TCRdb's table, rather than the study itself, that gives the V and J calls and clone size. The sample has some 640,000 distinct CDR3 sequences on record, about 30% of them singletons. The ten top clones hold around 14% of the sample.

The germline V gene yields SNHLY for CDR1 and FYNNEI for CDR2. The V end gives up 6 bases and the J end 6 bases, leaving 5 bases in the junction not matched to a gene. The CDR3 holds 12 amino acids from the cysteine to the phenylalanine. Here the CDR3 DNA is all that survives: 36 bases in frame from base 1. This clonotype was obtained from an elderly woman in good health. The chain is encoded by TRBV2 joined to TRBJ2-7, and 7 junction bases match TRBD1. The sequenced material came from blood. At the DNA level, the sequence is TGTGCCAGCAGGCGCGACAGGGCCGAGCAGTACTTC. Translated, this is CASRRDRAEQYF.